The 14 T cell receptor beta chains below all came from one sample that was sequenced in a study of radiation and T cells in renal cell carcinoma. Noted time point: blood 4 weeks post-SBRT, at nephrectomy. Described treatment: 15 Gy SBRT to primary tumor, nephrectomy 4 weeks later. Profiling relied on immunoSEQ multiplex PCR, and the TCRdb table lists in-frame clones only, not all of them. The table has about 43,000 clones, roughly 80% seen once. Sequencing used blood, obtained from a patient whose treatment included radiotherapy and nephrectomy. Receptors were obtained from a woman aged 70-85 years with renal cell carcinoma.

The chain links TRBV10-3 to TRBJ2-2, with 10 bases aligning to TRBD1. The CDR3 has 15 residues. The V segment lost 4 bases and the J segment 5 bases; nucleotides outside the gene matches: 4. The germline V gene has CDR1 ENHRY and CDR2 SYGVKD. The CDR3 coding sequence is TGTGCCATCAGTGTGGGGACAGGGGTAACCGGGGAGCTGTTTTTT. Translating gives CAISVGTGVTGELFF.

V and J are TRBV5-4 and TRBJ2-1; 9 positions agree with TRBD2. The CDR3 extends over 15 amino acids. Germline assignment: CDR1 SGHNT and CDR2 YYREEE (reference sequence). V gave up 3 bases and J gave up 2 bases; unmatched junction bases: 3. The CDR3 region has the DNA TGTGCCAGCAGCTCCGGGACTAGCACCTACAATGAGCAGTTCTTC. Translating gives CASSSGTSTYNEQFF.

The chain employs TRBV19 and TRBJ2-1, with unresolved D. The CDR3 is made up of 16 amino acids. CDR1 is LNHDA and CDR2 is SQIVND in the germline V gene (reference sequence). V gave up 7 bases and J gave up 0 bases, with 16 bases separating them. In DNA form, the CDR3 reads TGTGCCAGTAATTTGGGCCAAACTCGCTCCTACAATGAGCAGTTCTTC. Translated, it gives CASNLGQTRSYNEQFF.

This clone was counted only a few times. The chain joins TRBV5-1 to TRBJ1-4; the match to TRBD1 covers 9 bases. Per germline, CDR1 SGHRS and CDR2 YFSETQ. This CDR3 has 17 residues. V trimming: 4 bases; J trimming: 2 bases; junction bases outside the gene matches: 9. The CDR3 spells CASSIFPGQGTNEKLFF. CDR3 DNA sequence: TGCGCCAGCAGCATTTTCCCGGGACAGGGCACTAATGAAAAACTGTTTTTT.

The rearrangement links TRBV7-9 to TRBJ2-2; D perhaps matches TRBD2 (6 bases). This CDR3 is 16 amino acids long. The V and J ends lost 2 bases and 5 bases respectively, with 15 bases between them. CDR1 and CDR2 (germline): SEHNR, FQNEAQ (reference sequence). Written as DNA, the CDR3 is TGTGCCAGCAGCTTATCCGGAGGGCCGGGGACCGGGGAGCTGTTTTTT. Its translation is CASSLSGGPGTGELFF.

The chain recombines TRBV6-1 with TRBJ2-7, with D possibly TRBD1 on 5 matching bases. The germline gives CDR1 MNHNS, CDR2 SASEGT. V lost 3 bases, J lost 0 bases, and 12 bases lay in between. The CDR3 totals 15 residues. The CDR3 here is CASSDVAGYSYEQYF. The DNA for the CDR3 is TGTGCCAGCAGTGACGTAGCAGGGTACTCCTACGAGCAGTACTTC.

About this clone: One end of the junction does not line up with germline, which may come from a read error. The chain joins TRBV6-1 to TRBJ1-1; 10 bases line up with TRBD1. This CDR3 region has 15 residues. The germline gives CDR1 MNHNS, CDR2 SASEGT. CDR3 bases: TGTGCCAGCATTCCGGGACAGGGGATGAAGACTGAAGCTTTCTTT. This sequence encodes CASIPGQGMKTEAFF.

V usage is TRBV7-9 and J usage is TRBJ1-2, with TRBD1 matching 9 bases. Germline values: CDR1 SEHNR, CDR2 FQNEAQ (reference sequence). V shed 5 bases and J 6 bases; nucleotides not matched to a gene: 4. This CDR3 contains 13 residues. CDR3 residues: CASSRDRVDGYTF. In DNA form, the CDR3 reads TGTGCCAGCAGCCGGGACAGGGTAGATGGCTACACCTTC.

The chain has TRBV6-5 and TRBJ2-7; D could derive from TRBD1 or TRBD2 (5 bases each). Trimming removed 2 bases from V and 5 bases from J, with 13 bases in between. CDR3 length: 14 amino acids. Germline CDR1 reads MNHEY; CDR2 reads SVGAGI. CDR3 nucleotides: TGTGCCAGCAGTTACATGGGGGACCCCAACGAGCAGTACTTC. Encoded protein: CASSYMGDPNEQYF.

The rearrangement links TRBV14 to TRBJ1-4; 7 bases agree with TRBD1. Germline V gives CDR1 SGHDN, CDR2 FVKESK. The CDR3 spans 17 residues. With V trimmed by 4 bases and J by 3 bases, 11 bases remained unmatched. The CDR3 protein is CASSRTTGARSNEKLFF. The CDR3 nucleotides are TGTGCCAGCAGCCGAACCACAGGGGCGCGGTCTAATGAAAAACTGTTTTTT.

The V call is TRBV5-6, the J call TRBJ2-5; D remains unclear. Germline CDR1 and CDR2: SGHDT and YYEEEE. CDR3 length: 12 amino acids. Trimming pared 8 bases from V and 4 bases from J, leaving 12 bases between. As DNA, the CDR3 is TGTGCCAGTTCTGGTGTGCCAGAGACCCAGTACTTC. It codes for CASSGVPETQYF.

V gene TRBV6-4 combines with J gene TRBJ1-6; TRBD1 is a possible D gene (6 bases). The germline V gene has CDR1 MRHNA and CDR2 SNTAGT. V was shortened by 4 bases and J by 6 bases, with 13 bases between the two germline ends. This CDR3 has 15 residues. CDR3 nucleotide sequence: TGTGCCAGCAGTGTTATACAGGGTGGTAATTCACCCCTCCACTTT. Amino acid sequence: CASSVIQGGNSPLHF.

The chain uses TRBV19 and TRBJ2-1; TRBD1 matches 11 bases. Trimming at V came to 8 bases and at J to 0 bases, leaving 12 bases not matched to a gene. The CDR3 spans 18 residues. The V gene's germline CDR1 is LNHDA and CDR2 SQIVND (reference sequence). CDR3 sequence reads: CASSPGTGGFGSYNEQFF. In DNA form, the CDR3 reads TGTGCCAGTTCCCCCGGGACAGGGGGGTTTGGCTCCTACAATGAGCAGTTCTTC.

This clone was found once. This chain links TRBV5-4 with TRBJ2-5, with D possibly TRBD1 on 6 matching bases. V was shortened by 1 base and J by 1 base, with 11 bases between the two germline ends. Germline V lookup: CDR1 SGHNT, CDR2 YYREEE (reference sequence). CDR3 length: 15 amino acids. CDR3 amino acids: CASSLSTGPQETQYF. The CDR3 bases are TGTGCCAGCAGCTTGTCAACAGGGCCCCAAGAGACCCAGTACTTC.